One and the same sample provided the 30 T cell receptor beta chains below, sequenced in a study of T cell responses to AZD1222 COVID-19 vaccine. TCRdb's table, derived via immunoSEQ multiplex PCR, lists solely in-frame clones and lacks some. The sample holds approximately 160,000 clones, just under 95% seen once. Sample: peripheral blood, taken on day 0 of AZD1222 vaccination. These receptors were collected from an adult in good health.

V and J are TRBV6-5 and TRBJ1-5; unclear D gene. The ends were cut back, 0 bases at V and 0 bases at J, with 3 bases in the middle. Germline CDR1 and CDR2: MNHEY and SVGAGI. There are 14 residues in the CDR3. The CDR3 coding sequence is TGTGCCAGCAGTTACTCCCTTAGCAATCAGCCCCAGCATTTT. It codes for CASSYSLSNQPQHF.

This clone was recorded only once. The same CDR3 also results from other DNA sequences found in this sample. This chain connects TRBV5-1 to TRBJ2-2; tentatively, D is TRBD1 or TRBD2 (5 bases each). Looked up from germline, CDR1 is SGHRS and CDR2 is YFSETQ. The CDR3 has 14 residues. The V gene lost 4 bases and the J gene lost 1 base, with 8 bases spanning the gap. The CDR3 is CASSPGRNTGELFF. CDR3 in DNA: TGCGCCAGCAGCCCGGGACGGAACACCGGGGAGCTGTTTTTT.

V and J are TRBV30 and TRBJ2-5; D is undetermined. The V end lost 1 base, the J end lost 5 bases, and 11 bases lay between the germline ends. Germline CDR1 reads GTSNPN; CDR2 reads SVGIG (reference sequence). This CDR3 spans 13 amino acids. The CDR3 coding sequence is TGTGCCTGGAGTGATGGCTTTGGGGAGACCCAGTACTTC. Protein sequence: CAWSDGFGETQYF.

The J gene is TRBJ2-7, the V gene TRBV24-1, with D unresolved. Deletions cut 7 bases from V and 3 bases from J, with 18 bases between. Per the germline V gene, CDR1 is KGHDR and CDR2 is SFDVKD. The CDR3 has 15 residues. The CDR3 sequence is CATSESGGAGYEQYF. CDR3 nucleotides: TGTGCCACCAGCGAGTCGGGCGGAGCAGGCTACGAGCAGTACTTC.

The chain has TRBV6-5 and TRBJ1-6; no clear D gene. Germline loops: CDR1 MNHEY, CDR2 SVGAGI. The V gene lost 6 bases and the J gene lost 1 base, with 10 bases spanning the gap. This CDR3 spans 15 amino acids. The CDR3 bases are TGTGCCAGCAGGACTCCAGGTTCCTATAATTCACCCCTCCACTTT. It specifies CASRTPGSYNSPLHF.

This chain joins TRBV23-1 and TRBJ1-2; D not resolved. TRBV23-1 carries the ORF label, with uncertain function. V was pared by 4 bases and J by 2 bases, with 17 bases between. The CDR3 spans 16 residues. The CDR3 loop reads CASSPDEDTGNYGYTF. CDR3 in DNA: TGCGCCAGCAGTCCCGACGAAGACACGGGCAACTATGGCTACACCTTC.

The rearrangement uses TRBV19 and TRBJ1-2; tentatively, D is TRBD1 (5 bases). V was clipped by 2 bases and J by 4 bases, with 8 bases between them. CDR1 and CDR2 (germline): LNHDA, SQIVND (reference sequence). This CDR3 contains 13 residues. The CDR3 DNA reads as TGTGCCAGTAGTATATCAGGGATCTATGGCTACACCTTC. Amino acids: CASSISGIYGYTF.

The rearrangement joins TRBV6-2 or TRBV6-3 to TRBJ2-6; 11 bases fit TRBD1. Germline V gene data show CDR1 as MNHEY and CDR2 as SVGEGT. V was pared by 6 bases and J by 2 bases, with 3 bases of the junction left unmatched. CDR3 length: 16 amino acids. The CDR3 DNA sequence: TGTGCCAGCAGCGGACAGGGGGCTGCTGGGGCCAACGTCCTGACTTTC. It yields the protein CASSGQGAAGANVLTF.

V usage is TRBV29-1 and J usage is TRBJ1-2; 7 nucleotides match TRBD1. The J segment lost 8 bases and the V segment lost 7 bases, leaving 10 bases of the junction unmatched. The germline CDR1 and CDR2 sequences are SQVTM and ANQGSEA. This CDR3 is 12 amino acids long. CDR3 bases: TGCAGCGCCACCGACAGGGCAGGCGGCTACACCTTC. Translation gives CSATDRAGGYTF.

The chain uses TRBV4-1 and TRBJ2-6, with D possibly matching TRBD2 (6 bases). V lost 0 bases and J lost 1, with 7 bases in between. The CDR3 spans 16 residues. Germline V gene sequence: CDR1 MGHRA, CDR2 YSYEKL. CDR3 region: CASSQDRGSGANVLTF. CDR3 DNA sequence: TGCGCCAGCAGCCAAGATCGGGGGTCTGGGGCCAACGTCCTGACTTTC.

The CDR3 is CASSSNSWQGLHF. CDR3 bases: TGTGCCAGTAGTTCGAACAGTTGGCAGGGACTCCACTTT. This rearrangement joins TRBV19 to TRBJ1-6, with D tentatively TRBD1 (5 bases). Germline-derived CDR1 and CDR2 are LNHDA and SQIVND (reference sequence). The V end lost 5 bases, the J end lost 16 bases, and 18 bases lay between the germline ends. The length of the CDR3 is 13 residues.

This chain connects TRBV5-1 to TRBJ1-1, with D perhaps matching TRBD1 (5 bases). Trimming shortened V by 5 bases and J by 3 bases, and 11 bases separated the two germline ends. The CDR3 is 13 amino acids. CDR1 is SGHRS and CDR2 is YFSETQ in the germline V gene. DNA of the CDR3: TGCGCCAGCAGGGTGTGGGGGGACACTGAAGCTTTCTTT. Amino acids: CASRVWGDTEAFF.

Written as DNA, the CDR3 is TGTGCCAGCAGCTTCGACGGGGGGAATTCACCCCTCCACTTT. It translates to CASSFDGGNSPLHF. The chain recombines TRBV7-9 with TRBJ1-6, with a possible D match to TRBD1 (5 bases). With 3 bases removed from V and 7 bases from J, the gap between germline ends came to 10 bases. CDR3 length: 14 amino acids. The V gene's germline CDR1 is SEHNR and CDR2 FQNEAQ (reference sequence).

The CDR3 protein is CASSLDRVGEQFF. DNA for the CDR3: TGTGCCAGCAGTCTGGACAGGGTCGGTGAGCAGTTCTTC. This chain uses TRBV2 with TRBJ2-1; 8 bases are shared with TRBD1. The CDR3 spans 13 residues. CDR1 is SNHLY, CDR2 FYNNEI, per germline. V was clipped by 5 bases and J by 9 bases; unmatched bases: 6.

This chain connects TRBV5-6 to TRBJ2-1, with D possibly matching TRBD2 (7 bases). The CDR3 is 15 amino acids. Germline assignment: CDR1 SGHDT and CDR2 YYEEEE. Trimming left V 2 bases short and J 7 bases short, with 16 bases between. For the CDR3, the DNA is TGTGCCAGCAGCTTAGTGGGGGGGCCGGGAAATGAGCAGTTCTTC. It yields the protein CASSLVGGPGNEQFF.

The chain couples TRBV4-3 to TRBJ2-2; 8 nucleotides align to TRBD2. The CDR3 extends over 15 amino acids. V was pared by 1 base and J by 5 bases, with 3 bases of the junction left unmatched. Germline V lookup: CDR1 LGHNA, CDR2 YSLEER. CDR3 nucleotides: TGCGCCAGCAGCCAAGCGGGGGGGCTAACCGGGGAGCTGTTTTTT. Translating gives CASSQAGGLTGELFF.

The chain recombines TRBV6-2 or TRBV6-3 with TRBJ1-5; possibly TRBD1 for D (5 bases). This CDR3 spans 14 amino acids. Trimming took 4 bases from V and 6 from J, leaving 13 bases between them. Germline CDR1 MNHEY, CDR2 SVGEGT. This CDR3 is CASSSGQGSQPQHF. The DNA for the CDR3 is TGTGCCAGCAGTTCAGGGCAGGGTTCTCAGCCCCAGCATTTT.

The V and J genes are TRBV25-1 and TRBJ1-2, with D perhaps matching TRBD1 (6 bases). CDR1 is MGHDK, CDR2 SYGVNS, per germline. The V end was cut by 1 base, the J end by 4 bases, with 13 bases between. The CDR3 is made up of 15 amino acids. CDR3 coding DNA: TGTGCCAGCAGTGAATCGGACAGTGTCCTCTATGGCTACACCTTC. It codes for CASSESDSVLYGYTF.

In DNA form, the CDR3 reads TGCGCCAGCAGCCAAGGACGGGGGGGCCGGACCGGGGAGCTGTTTTTT. Residues: CASSQGRGGRTGELFF. The rearrangement uses TRBV4-1 and TRBJ2-2, with TRBD2 matching over 8 bases. Germline V gene sequence: CDR1 MGHRA, CDR2 YSYEKL. CDR3 size: 16 residues. The ends lost 1 base at V and 5 bases at J; junction bases unmatched: 6.

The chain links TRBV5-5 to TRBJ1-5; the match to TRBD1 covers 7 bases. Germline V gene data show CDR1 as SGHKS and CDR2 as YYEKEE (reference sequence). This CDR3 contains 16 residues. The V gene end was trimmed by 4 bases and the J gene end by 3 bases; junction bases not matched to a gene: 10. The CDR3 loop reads CASSQGGRGYNQPQHF. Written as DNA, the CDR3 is TGTGCCAGCAGCCAGGGGGGCAGGGGATACAATCAGCCCCAGCATTTT.

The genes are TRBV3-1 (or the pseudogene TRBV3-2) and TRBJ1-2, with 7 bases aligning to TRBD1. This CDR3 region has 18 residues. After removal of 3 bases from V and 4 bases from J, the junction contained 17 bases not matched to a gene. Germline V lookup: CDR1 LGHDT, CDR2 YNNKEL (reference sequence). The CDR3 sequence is CASSQDNIGQAAGYGYTF. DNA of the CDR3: TGTGCCAGCAGCCAGGATAACATCGGACAGGCGGCTGGCTATGGCTACACCTTC.

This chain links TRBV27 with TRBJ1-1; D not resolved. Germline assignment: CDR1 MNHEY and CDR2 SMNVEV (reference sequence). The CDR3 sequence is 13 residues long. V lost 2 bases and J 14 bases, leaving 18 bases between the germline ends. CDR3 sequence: CASSLSLVSENFF. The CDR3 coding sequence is TGTGCCAGCAGTTTAAGCCTAGTTTCCGAGAACTTCTTT.

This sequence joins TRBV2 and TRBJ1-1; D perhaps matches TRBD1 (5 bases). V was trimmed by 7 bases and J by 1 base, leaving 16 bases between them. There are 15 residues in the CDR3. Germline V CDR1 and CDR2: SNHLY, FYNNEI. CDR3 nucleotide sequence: TGTGCCAGCACCCCCCCGGCAGGGACGAACACTGAAGCTTTCTTT. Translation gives CASTPPAGTNTEAFF.

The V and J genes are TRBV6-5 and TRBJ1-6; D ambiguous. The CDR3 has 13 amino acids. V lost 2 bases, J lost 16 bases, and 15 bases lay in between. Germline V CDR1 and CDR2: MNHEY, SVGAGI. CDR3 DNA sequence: TGTGCCAGCAGTTACGGGTTTGGCAGGCAACTCCACTTT. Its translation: CASSYGFGRQLHF.

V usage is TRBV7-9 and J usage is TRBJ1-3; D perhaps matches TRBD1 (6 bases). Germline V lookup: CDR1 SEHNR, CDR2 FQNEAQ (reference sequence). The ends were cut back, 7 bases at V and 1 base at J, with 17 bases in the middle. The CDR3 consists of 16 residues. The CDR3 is CASKLYTGTSGNTIYF. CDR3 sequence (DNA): TGTGCCAGCAAACTATATACTGGGACATCTGGAAACACCATATATTTT.

CDR3 coding DNA: TGTGCCAGCAGTTACCCTAAGGACAAGAAGGGGCGGGGCTACACCTTC. Amino acids: CASSYPKDKKGRGYTF. V and J are TRBV6-5 and TRBJ1-2; a possible D gene is TRBD1 (5 bases). V was trimmed by 2 bases and J by 8 bases, leaving 21 bases between them. Germline CDR1 MNHEY, CDR2 SVGAGI. The CDR3 sequence is 16 residues long.

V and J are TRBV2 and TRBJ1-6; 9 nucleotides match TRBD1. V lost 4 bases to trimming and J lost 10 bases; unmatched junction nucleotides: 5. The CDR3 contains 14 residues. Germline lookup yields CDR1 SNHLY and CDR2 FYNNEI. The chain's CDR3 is CASSGRTGDSPLHF. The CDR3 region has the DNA TGTGCCAGCAGTGGTCGGACAGGGGACTCACCCCTCCACTTT.

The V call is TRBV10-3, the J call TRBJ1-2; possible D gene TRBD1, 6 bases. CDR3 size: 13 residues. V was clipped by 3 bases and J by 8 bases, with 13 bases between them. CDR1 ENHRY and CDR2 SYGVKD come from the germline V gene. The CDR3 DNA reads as TGTGCCATCAGTGACGGGGGCGCAGCGGGCTACACCTTC. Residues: CAISDGGAAGYTF.

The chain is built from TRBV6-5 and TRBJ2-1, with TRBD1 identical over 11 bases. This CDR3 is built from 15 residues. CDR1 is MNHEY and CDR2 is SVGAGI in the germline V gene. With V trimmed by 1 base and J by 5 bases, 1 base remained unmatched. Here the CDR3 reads CASSYWDRGNNEQFF. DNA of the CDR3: TGTGCCAGCAGTTACTGGGACAGGGGGAACAATGAGCAGTTCTTC.

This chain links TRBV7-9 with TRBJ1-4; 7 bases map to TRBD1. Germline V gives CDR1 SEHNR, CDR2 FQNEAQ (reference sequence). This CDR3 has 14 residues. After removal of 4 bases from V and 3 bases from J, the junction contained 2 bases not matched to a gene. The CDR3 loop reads CASSSQGPNEKLFF. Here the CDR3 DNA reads TGTGCCAGCAGCTCACAGGGGCCTAATGAAAAACTGTTTTTT. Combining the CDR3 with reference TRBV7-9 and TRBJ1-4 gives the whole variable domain DTGVSQNPRHKITKRGQNVTFRCDPISEHNRLYWYRQTLGQGPEFLTYFQNEAQLEKSRLLSDRFSAERPKGSFSTLEIQRTEQGDSAMYLCASSSQGPNEKLFFGSGTQLSVL.